Below are 18 T cell receptor beta chains sequenced from a single sample in a study of T cell responses to AZD1222 COVID-19 vaccine. The data were produced by immunoSEQ multiplex PCR, yet TCRdb's version contains in-frame clones alone and is incomplete. The table records about 100,000 clones, approximately 87% of them present only once. The sequencing used peripheral blood, collected on day 0 of AZD1222 vaccination. The receptors derive from an adult in good health.

The chain joins TRBV10-1 to TRBJ2-4, with D tentatively TRBD2 (7 bases). The V gene's germline CDR1 is WNHNN and CDR2 SYGVQD (reference sequence). Trimming left V 0 bases short and J 6 bases short, with 15 bases between. There are 16 residues in the CDR3. CDR3 DNA: TGCGCCAGCAGTGAGTCGGGAGGGGGGCCGGGAAACATTCAGTACTTC. It codes for CASSESGGGPGNIQYF.

The sample holds one count of this clone. The CDR3 sequence: CAISESFRQVNTEAFF. DNA of the CDR3: TGTGCCATCAGTGAGTCGTTTCGACAGGTGAACACTGAAGCTTTCTTT. The V and J genes are TRBV10-3 and TRBJ1-1, with D maybe TRBD1 (6 bases). V was cut by 0 bases and J by 0 bases, with 11 bases left in between. Germline V gene lookup returns CDR1 ENHRY and CDR2 SYGVKD. The CDR3 sequence is 16 residues long.

The gene calls are TRBV4-1 and TRBJ2-5, with 7 bases matching TRBD2. The CDR3 spans 17 residues. The germline CDR1 and CDR2 sequences are MGHRA and YSYEKL. The V and J ends lost 0 bases and 1 base, in that order; junction bases with no gene match: 8. The CDR3 DNA sequence: TGCGCCAGCAGCCAAGATCCCTCGTGGGGGGGCCAAGAGACCCAGTACTTC. Protein: CASSQDPSWGGQETQYF.

This clone was seen once. The V call is TRBV11-2, the J call TRBJ2-7; 9 nucleotides align to TRBD2. This CDR3 region has 14 residues. CDR1 is SGHAT and CDR2 is FQNNGV in the germline V gene. V lost 5 bases to trimming and J lost 3 bases; unmatched junction nucleotides: 5. CDR3 in amino acids: CASSPGSGGYEQYF. CDR3 in DNA: TGTGCCAGCAGCCCCGGTAGCGGGGGCTACGAGCAGTACTTC.

The rearrangement joins TRBV7-2 to TRBJ1-2; D is unclear. Per germline, CDR1 SGHTA and CDR2 FQGNSA. The CDR3 extends over 12 amino acids. Trimming shortened V by 4 bases and J by 7 bases, and 10 bases separated the two germline ends. The CDR3 sequence is CASSSLWGGYTF. CDR3 in DNA: TGTGCCAGCAGCTCACTATGGGGTGGCTACACCTTC.

V gene TRBV27 combines with J gene TRBJ1-2; 7 nucleotides line up with TRBD1. Germline V gene data show CDR1 as MNHEY and CDR2 as SMNVEV (reference sequence). The CDR3 sequence is 17 residues long. J gave up 0 bases and V 2 bases, and 9 bases lay outside the gene matches. The CDR3 nucleotides are TGTGCCAGCAGTTTAGGGCAGGGGGTTTCGGCTAACTATGGCTACACCTTC. Translation: CASSLGQGVSANYGYTF.

The chain combines TRBV18 with TRBJ2-5; 7 bases line up with TRBD1. There are 22 residues in the CDR3. J gave up 2 bases and V 3 bases, and 27 bases lay outside the gene matches. CDR1 and CDR2 (germline): KGHSH, LQKENI. The CDR3: CASSPRQGFRGVGPRRQETQYF. The CDR3 region has the DNA TGTGCCAGCTCACCTCGACAGGGTTTCAGAGGGGTGGGCCCCCGACGGCAAGAGACCCAGTACTTC.

This clone occurred once. The CDR3 loop reads CASSPGQHSGNTIYF. CDR3 sequence (DNA): TGTGCCAGCAGCCCGGGACAGCACTCTGGAAACACCATATATTTT. The chain recombines TRBV6-5 with TRBJ1-3; TRBD1 agrees at 7 bases. Per germline, CDR1 MNHEY and CDR2 SVGAGI. CDR3 length: 15 amino acids. V gave up 6 bases and J gave up 0 bases; unmatched junction bases: 5.

The rearrangement uses TRBV2 and TRBJ2-5; D is unclear. V lost 7 bases, J lost 2 bases, and 8 bases lay in between. The CDR3 is 12 amino acids. Germline V lookup: CDR1 SNHLY, CDR2 FYNNEI. CDR3 bases: TGTGCCAGCACGAGGTGGCAAGAGACCCAGTACTTC. Translation: CASTRWQETQYF.

V and J are TRBV7-3 and TRBJ2-1; D unclear. Trimming removed 3 bases from V and 8 bases from J, with 17 bases in between. CDR3 length: 15 residues. Germline-derived CDR1 and CDR2 are SGHTA and FQGTGA. In DNA, the CDR3 is TGTGCCAGCAGCTTGGAGCTGCCCCCAAAGGATGAGCAGTTCTTC. Amino acid sequence: CASSLELPPKDEQFF. Filled out from reference TRBV7-3 and TRBJ2-1, the complete variable domain reads GAGVSQTPSNKVTEKGKYVELRCDPISGHTALYWYRQSLGQGPEFLIYFQGTGAADDSGLPNDRFFAVRPEGSVSTLKIQRTERGDSAVYLCASSLELPPKDEQFFGPGTRLTVL.

The chain combines TRBV11-2 with TRBJ2-1, with D unclear. The ends were cut back, 4 bases at V and 4 bases at J, with 11 bases in the middle. There are 14 residues in the CDR3. Germline V gene sequence: CDR1 SGHAT, CDR2 FQNNGV. This CDR3 is CASSSDDWYNEQFF. The CDR3, as DNA: TGTGCCAGCAGCTCGGATGACTGGTACAATGAGCAGTTCTTC.

The chain employs TRBV3-1 (or the pseudogene TRBV3-2) and TRBJ1-1; TRBD1 matches 7 bases. The germline gives CDR1 LGHDT, CDR2 YNNKEL (reference sequence). Trimming cost V 4 bases and J 5 bases; bases outside gene matches: 7. The CDR3 totals 14 residues. The CDR3 DNA sequence: TGTGCCAGCAGCCCGCGACAGGGTGAAACTGAAGCTTTCTTT. Translating gives CASSPRQGETEAFF.

This clone was detected a few times. This chain connects TRBV15 to TRBJ1-5; D unresolved. The CDR3 runs 11 residues. V dropped 1 base and J dropped 9 bases, with 4 bases sitting between them. Germline CDR1 and CDR2: LNHNV and YYDKDF (reference sequence). The CDR3 nucleotides are TGTGCCACCAGCAGAGGGGGGCCCCAGCATTTT. It yields the protein CATSRGGPQHF.

The chain has TRBV12-3 or TRBV12-4 and TRBJ2-5; D may correspond to TRBD1 or TRBD2 (5 bases each). V shed 3 bases and J shed 5 bases, with 7 bases lying between them. The CDR3 spans 12 residues. The chain's CDR3 is CASSFGTETQYF. CDR3 coding DNA: TGTGCCAGCAGTTTCGGGACGGAGACCCAGTACTTC.

The chain has TRBV12-3 or TRBV12-4 and TRBJ1-2; D unresolved. The CDR3 spans 13 residues. Trimming took off 3 bases at V and 8 bases at J, with 13 bases between the two ends. The CDR3 is CASSLREAGGYTF. In nucleotides, the CDR3 is TGTGCCAGCAGTTTGCGGGAGGCAGGAGGCTACACCTTC.

This clone was seen only a few times. CDR3 DNA sequence: TGTGCCAGCAGCCCCGGGACAGATAGGGGCACAACTAATGAAAAACTGTTTTTT. It is translated as CASSPGTDRGTTNEKLFF. The V gene is TRBV6-2 or TRBV6-3, the J gene TRBJ1-4; 7 nucleotides agree with TRBD1. J lost 0 bases, V lost 6 bases, and 13 bases had no gene match. Germline values: CDR1 MNHEY, CDR2 SVGEGT. The CDR3 totals 18 residues.

The chain recombines TRBV5-4 with TRBJ1-2; D is perhaps TRBD1 (5 bases). V lost 4 bases to trimming and J lost 0 bases, with 13 bases between them. Germline V gene sequence: CDR1 SGHNT, CDR2 YYREEE (reference sequence). This CDR3 contains 15 residues. CDR3 sequence reads: CASSPAAGSNYGYTF. DNA for the CDR3: TGTGCCAGCAGCCCCGCGGCAGGGTCTAACTATGGCTACACCTTC.

As concerns this clone: Within the sample, other DNA sequences also encode this same CDR3. The chain carries TRBV18 and TRBJ2-1; TRBD1 matches 10 bases. J was trimmed by 7 bases and V by 3 bases; bases with no gene match: 3. The germline V gene has CDR1 KGHSH and CDR2 LQKENI. This CDR3 comprises 14 residues. CDR3 DNA: TGTGCCAGCTCACCGGGACAGGGGTTGAATGAGCAGTTCTTC. Translated: CASSPGQGLNEQFF. Looking up the rest from reference TRBV18 and TRBJ2-1 gives the full variable domain: NAGVMQNPRHLVRRRGQEARLRCSPMKGHSHVYWYRQLPEEGLKFMVYLQKENIIDESGMPKERFSAEFPKEGPSILRIQQVVRGDSAAYFCASSPGQGLNEQFFGPGTRLTVL.